This TCR beta chain emerged from a study of T cell changes during pregnancy in multiple sclerosis. Some clones are missing from TCRdb's copy, which holds only in-frame ones; the method was immunoSEQ multiplex PCR. The sample yields 65,000 to 95,000 clones, about 88% seen once. CDR1 is SGDLS and CDR2 is YYNGEE in the germline V gene. Trimming shortened V by 0 bases and J by 12 bases, and 16 bases separated the two germline ends. The CDR3 covers 14 residues. V is TRBV9 and J is TRBJ2-1; weak D call: TRBD2 (5 bases). This sequence originates from a female donor with multiple sclerosis, enrolled in a pregnancy study. The starting material was peripheral blood, obtained before pregnancy. For the CDR3, the DNA is TGTGCCAGCAGCGTAGAACCCCACTCTGCGGGGCAGTTCTTC. Residues: CASSVEPHSAGQFF.